This entry lists 26 T cell receptor beta chains sequenced from one sample in a study of T cells after somatic rescue of genetic block (dated by TCRdb to between 2020 and 2021). Library construction relied on the immunoSEQ multiplex PCR assay. This immuneACCESS table, as held by TCRdb, lists in-frame sequences with V and J called but not all clones. Of the missing ones, under half trace to an unresolved V gene in checked studies; the others have no known cause. For this sample the table gives under 150,000 clones, of which around nine tenths were detected only once. Roughly 1.5% of the sample comes from the top ten. Input material: peripheral blood mononuclear cells (PBMCs). These TCRs come from a woman younger than 30.

This chain uses TRBV7-3 with TRBJ2-1; 11 bases match TRBD2. This CDR3 is 17 amino acids long. From germline, CDR1 is SGHTA and CDR2 FQGTGA. V lost 2 bases and J lost 4; bases outside the gene matches: 7. The CDR3 region has the DNA TGTGCCAGCAGCTTAGGTCTAGCGGGGGGCCGGTACAATGAGCAGTTCTTC. This codes for CASSLGLAGGRYNEQFF.

The rearrangement joins TRBV5-1 to TRBJ2-3; no reliable D call. V lost 4 bases and J 0 bases, leaving 9 bases between the germline ends. Germline assignment: CDR1 SGHRS and CDR2 YFSETQ. The CDR3 runs 14 residues. CDR3 amino acids: CASSPIISTDTQYF. The CDR3 DNA reads as TGCGCCAGCAGCCCTATTATCAGCACAGATACGCAGTATTTT. Supplemented by reference TRBV5-1 and TRBJ2-3, the full variable domain reads KAGVTQTPRYLIKTRGQQVTLSCSPISGHRSVSWYQQTPGQGLQFLFEYFSETQRNKGNFPGRFSGRQFSNSRSEMNVSTLELGDSALYLCASSPIISTDTQYFGPGTRLTVL.

The V call is TRBV6-5, the J call TRBJ2-7; TRBD2 matches at 13 bases. The germline V gene encodes CDR1 MNHEY and CDR2 SVGAGI. Unmatched junction bases numbered 2, after V lost 5 bases and J lost 1 base. The CDR3 runs to 15 residues. CDR3 protein: CASSGGLAGSYEQYF. The CDR3 nucleotides are TGTGCCAGCAGTGGGGGACTAGCGGGATCCTACGAGCAGTACTTC.

The chain carries TRBV20-1 and TRBJ1-2; D gene uncertain. The V end lost 4 bases, the J end lost 8 bases, and 8 bases lay between the germline ends. This CDR3 spans 10 amino acids. The germline V gene has CDR1 DFQATT and CDR2 SNEGSKA (reference sequence). The CDR3 reads CSATRGGYTF. CDR3 DNA: TGCAGTGCTACTCGAGGGGGCTACACCTTC.

The rearrangement links TRBV7-6 to TRBJ2-2; the match to TRBD2 covers 14 bases. Per germline, CDR1 SGHVS and CDR2 FNYEAQ. V trimming: 5 bases; J trimming: 5 bases; junction bases outside the gene matches: 10. The CDR3 is made up of 18 amino acids. The DNA for the CDR3 is TGTGCCAGCAGCCCCCTGACTAGCGGGGGGGCTCAGACCGGGGAGCTGTTTTTT. As protein: CASSPLTSGGAQTGELFF.

This chain connects TRBV2 to TRBJ1-4, with D perhaps TRBD1 (5 bases). CDR1 SNHLY and CDR2 FYNNEI come from the germline V gene. This CDR3 is built from 16 residues. With 3 bases removed from V and 3 bases from J, the gap between germline ends came to 14 bases. CDR3 sequence: CASSEEGDRANEKLFF. The CDR3 DNA reads TGTGCCAGCAGTGAGGAAGGGGATAGGGCTAATGAAAAACTGTTTTTT. Full variable domain (remainder filled in from reference TRBV2 and TRBJ1-4): EPEVTQTPSHQVTQMGQEVILRCVPISNHLYFYWYRQILGQKVEFLVSFYNNEISEKSEIFDDQFSVERPDGSNFTLKIRSTKLEDSAMYFCASSEEGDRANEKLFFGSGTQLSVL.

Note on this clone: The junction departs from germline at one end; a sequencing error may be responsible. This chain connects TRBV19 to TRBJ1-3; D gene unclear. This CDR3 is 17 amino acids long. Germline values: CDR1 LNHDA, CDR2 SQIVND (reference sequence). The CDR3 DNA sequence: TGTGTCAGTAGTATCGGTAAAGCTTTCTTCTCTGGAAACACCATATATTTT. This gives the protein CVSSIGKAFFSGNTIYF.

The chain carries TRBV5-4 and TRBJ1-2; 9 nucleotides align to TRBD1. CDR3 length: 16 amino acids. The V segment lost 4 bases and the J segment 4 bases; nucleotides outside the gene matches: 11. Germline assignment: CDR1 SGHNT and CDR2 YYREEE (reference sequence). The CDR3 region has the DNA TGTGCCAGCAGCCCGGGTTTCCGGGACAGGGTCTATGGCTACACCTTC. Its protein is CASSPGFRDRVYGYTF.

The chain is built from TRBV7-9 and TRBJ2-7, with D uncertain. CDR1 and CDR2 (germline): SEHNR, FQNEAQ (reference sequence). V shed 2 bases and J shed 5 bases, with 13 bases lying between them. The CDR3 has 14 amino acids. CDR3 DNA sequence: TGTGCCAGCAGCTTAACTTCCGGTACCAACGAGCAGTACTTC. Amino acid sequence: CASSLTSGTNEQYF.

The chain is built from TRBV5-1 and TRBJ1-2; maybe TRBD1 (5 bases). Looked up from germline, CDR1 is SGHRS and CDR2 is YFSETQ. Trimming took off 1 base at V and 0 bases at J, with 13 bases between the two ends. The CDR3 spans 16 residues. As DNA, the CDR3 is TGCGCCAGCAGCTTGAACACCGGGACCGCTAACTATGGCTACACCTTC. Protein sequence: CASSLNTGTANYGYTF.

The V and J genes are TRBV9 and TRBJ1-1, with no clear D. Trimming left V 7 bases short and J 1 base short, with 14 bases between. Germline assignment: CDR1 SGDLS and CDR2 YYNGEE. The CDR3 totals 14 residues. The CDR3 region is CASVVRVRNTEAFF. The CDR3 region has the DNA TGTGCCAGCGTAGTTAGGGTGAGGAACACTGAAGCTTTCTTT.

The chain carries TRBV11-2 and TRBJ1-1; weak D call: TRBD1 (5 bases). The CDR3 is 13 amino acids. Trimming shortened V by 3 bases and J by 5 bases, and 10 bases separated the two germline ends. CDR1 and CDR2 from the germline V gene are SGHAT and FQNNGV. The CDR3 loop is CASSFLKGTEAFF. For the CDR3, the DNA is TGTGCCAGCAGCTTCCTAAAGGGGACTGAAGCTTTCTTT.

The V gene is TRBV5-1, the J gene TRBJ2-7; no definite D call. Deletions cut 0 bases from V and 2 bases from J, with 6 bases between. CDR1 and CDR2 from the germline V gene are SGHRS and YFSETQ. This CDR3 is built from 13 residues. CDR3 loop: CASSLGFPYEQYF. The CDR3 DNA reads as TGCGCCAGCAGCTTGGGATTTCCCTACGAGCAGTACTTC.

This rearrangement joins TRBV6-6 to TRBJ2-1; either TRBD1 or TRBD2 may fit D (7 bases each). The CDR3 consists of 14 residues. CDR1 is MNHNY, CDR2 SVGAGI, per germline (reference sequence). Trimming removed 6 bases at V and 1 base at J, with 10 bases between. CDR3 in amino acids: CASRQGGSYNEQFF. The CDR3 coding sequence is TGTGCCAGCAGGCAGGGGGGGTCCTACAATGAGCAGTTCTTC.

The V call is TRBV7-2, the J call TRBJ2-5; D possibly corresponds to TRBD1 (5 bases). Germline V gives CDR1 SGHTA, CDR2 FQGNSA. This CDR3 has 16 residues. Deletions cut 5 bases from V and 1 base from J, with 17 bases between. The chain's CDR3 is CASSPWGQGSQETQYF. CDR3 DNA sequence: TGTGCCAGCAGCCCTTGGGGCCAGGGATCCCAAGAGACCCAGTACTTC. Complete variable domain (other parts from reference TRBV7-2 and TRBJ2-5): GAGVSQSPSNKVTEKGKDVELRCDPISGHTALYWYRQSLGQGLEFLIYFQGNSAPDKSGLPSDRFSAERTGGSVSTLTIQRTQQEDSAVYLCASSPWGQGSQETQYFGPGTRLLVL.

The chain recombines TRBV6-1 with TRBJ1-3; D remains ambiguous. The germline gives CDR1 MNHNS, CDR2 SASEGT. The ends were cut back, 1 base at V and 1 base at J, with 8 bases in the middle. The CDR3 sequence is 15 residues long. CDR3 nucleotide sequence: TGTGCCAGCAGTGAAGGACCGGTGTCTGGAAACACCATATATTTT. It codes for CASSEGPVSGNTIYF.

The chain recombines TRBV11-2 with TRBJ1-1; possibly TRBD1 for D (6 bases). V was shortened by 4 bases and J by 5 bases, with 17 bases between the two germline ends. The CDR3 runs 15 residues. Germline CDR1 SGHAT, CDR2 FQNNGV. As DNA, the CDR3 is TGTGCCAGCAGCTACGACAGGCCCCTGAGGACTGAAGCTTTCTTT. Translation: CASSYDRPLRTEAFF.

The J gene is TRBJ1-4, the V gene TRBV27, with D hard to call. The CDR3 contains 13 residues. V was clipped by 2 bases and J by 4 bases, with 5 bases between them. Germline V gives CDR1 MNHEY, CDR2 SMNVEV (reference sequence). CDR3 region: CASSLERNEKLFF. In DNA form, the CDR3 reads TGTGCCAGCAGTTTAGAGCGTAATGAAAAACTGTTTTTT.

The CDR3 reads CASSPSAVDRGNEKLFF. CDR3 nucleotides: TGTGCCAGCAGCCCTTCCGCGGTAGACAGGGGCAATGAAAAACTGTTTTTT. The chain uses TRBV7-6 and TRBJ1-4; TRBD1 matches at 8 bases. This CDR3 has 17 amino acids. Germline V lookup: CDR1 SGHVS, CDR2 FNYEAQ. Germline trimming cut 5 bases from V and 5 bases from J; bases unmatched to any gene: 13.

This chain's CDR3 is CASSEKGEHRATEAFF. The CDR3 bases are TGTGCCAGCAGTGAAAAGGGGGAGCACAGGGCCACTGAAGCTTTCTTT. V gene TRBV6-1 combines with J gene TRBJ1-1; the D gene is possibly TRBD1 (6 bases). The CDR3 is 16 amino acids. Germline V CDR1 and CDR2: MNHNS, SASEGT. Trimming shortened V by 2 bases and J by 4 bases, and 17 bases separated the two germline ends.

The chain is built from TRBV7-2 and TRBJ1-3; D uncertain. CDR3 length: 16 amino acids. CDR1 and CDR2 from the germline V gene are SGHTA and FQGNSA. The V gene lost 2 bases and the J gene lost 2 bases, with 13 bases spanning the gap. The CDR3 bases are TGTGCCAGCAGCTTAACCCCCCAAGGAACTGGAAACACCATATATTTT. Encoded protein: CASSLTPQGTGNTIYF.

This sequence joins TRBV14 and TRBJ1-2; 7 nucleotides line up with TRBD1. After removal of 3 bases from V and 1 base from J, the junction contained 8 bases not matched to a gene. Per germline, CDR1 SGHDN and CDR2 FVKESK. The CDR3 contains 16 residues. Here the CDR3 DNA reads TGTGCCAGCAGCCATGATCAGGGGGTAATTAACTATGGCTACACCTTC. Encoded protein: CASSHDQGVINYGYTF.

The genes are TRBV28 and TRBJ2-3, with 8 bases fitting TRBD1. V was pared by 2 bases and J by 3 bases, with 4 bases of the junction left unmatched. The germline CDR1 and CDR2 sequences are MDHEN and SYDVKM. The CDR3 runs 15 residues. The DNA for the CDR3 is TGTGCCAGCAGTTTACGCAGGGGGCGGACAGATACGCAGTATTTT. As protein: CASSLRRGRTDTQYF.

The chain recombines TRBV9 with TRBJ2-5; D is ambiguous. The length of the CDR3 is 14 residues. Germline-derived CDR1 and CDR2 are SGDLS and YYNGEE. Trimming pared 0 bases from V and 2 bases from J, leaving 8 bases between. The DNA for the CDR3 is TGTGCCAGCAGCGTAGGGGCAACACAAGAGACCCAGTACTTC. It is translated as CASSVGATQETQYF.

A single count supports this clone. V gene TRBV27 combines with J gene TRBJ1-6; 7 nucleotides line up with TRBD1. Germline-derived CDR1 and CDR2 are MNHEY and SMNVEV (reference sequence). The V segment lost 7 bases and the J segment 6 bases; nucleotides outside the gene matches: 15. CDR3 size: 17 residues. CDR3 residues: CASTLWAEGAINSPLHF. CDR3 sequence (DNA): TGTGCCAGCACCTTATGGGCAGAGGGGGCTATTAATTCACCCCTCCACTTT.

This clone appeared a single time. The chain links TRBV6-4 to TRBJ2-1; 7 nucleotides match TRBD2. Germline V gene data show CDR1 as MRHNA and CDR2 as SNTAGT. This CDR3 contains 14 residues. Trimming removed 2 bases from V and 3 bases from J; junction bases left unmatched: 1. CDR3 protein: CASSDGGDYNEQFF. DNA for the CDR3: TGTGCCAGCAGTGACGGGGGGGACTACAATGAGCAGTTCTTC.